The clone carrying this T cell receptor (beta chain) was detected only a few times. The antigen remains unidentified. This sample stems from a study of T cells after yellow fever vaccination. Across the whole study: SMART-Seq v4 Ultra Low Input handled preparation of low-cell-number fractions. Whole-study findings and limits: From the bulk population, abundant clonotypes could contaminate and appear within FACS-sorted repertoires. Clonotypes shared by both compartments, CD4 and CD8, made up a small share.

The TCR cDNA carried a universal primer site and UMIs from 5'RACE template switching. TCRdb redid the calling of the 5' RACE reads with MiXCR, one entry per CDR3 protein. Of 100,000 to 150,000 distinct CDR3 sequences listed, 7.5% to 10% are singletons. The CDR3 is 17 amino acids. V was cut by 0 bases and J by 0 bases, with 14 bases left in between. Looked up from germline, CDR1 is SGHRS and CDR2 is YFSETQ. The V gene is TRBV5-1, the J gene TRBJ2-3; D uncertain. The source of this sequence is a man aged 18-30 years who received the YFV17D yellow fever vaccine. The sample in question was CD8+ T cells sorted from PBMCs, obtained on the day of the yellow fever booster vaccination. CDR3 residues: CASSLGLIASSTDTQYF. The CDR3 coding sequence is TGCGCCAGCAGCTTGGGGCTCATAGCTTCTAGCACAGATACGCAGTATTTT.